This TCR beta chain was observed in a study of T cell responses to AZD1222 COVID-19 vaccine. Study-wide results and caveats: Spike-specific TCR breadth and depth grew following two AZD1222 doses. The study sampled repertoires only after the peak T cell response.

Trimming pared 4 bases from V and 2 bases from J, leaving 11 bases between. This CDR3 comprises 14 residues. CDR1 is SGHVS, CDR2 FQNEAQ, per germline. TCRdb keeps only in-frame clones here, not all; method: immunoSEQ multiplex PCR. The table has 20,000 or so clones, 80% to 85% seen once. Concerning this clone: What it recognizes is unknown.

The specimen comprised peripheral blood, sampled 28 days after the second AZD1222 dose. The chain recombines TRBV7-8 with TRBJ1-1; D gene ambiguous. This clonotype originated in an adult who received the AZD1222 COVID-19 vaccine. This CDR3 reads CASSSHGRNTEAFF. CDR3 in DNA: TGTGCCAGCAGCTCACATGGCCGAAACACTGAAGCTTTCTTT.